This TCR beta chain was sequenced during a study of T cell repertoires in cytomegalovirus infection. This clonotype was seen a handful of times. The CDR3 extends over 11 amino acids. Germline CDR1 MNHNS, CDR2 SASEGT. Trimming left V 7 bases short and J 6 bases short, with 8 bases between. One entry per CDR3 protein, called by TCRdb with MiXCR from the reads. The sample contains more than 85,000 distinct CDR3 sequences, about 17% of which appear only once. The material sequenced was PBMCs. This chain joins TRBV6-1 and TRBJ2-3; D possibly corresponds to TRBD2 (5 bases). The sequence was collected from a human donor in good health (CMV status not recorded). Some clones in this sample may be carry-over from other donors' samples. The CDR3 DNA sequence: TGTGCCAGCACCAAGCGGGATACGCAGTATTTT. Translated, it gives CASTKRDTQYF.